These T cell receptor beta chains were read from a single sample in a study of shared clonotypes between healthy human individuals. Profiling relied on immunoSEQ multiplex PCR, and the TCRdb table lists in-frame clones only, not all of them. The table records approximately 2.3 million clones, over 85% of them present only once. What was sequenced was naive CD4+ T cells from PBMCs. The receptors here all came from a man between 18 and 29 years old in good health. Some clones in this sample may be carry-over from other donors' samples. Both conserved end residues are part of each CDR3. The D gene is left open where the match is weak. Only some rows state a clone size, as once, few, many or a class for expanded clones.

d_gene,j_gene,abundance,v_gene,len,CDR3aa,CDR3nt
-,TRBJ1-3,-,TRBV6-1,12,CASSGTGNTIYF,TGTGCCAGCAGTGGAACTGGAAACACCATATATTTT
-,TRBJ2-4,once,TRBV28,15,CASSPPGAAKNIQYF,TGTGCCAGCAGCCCCCCGGGGGCTGCCAAAAACATTCAGTACTTC
-,TRBJ1-1,-,TRBV6-5,14,CASRSGAMNTEAFF,TGTGCCAGCAGGAGCGGGGCGATGAACACTGAAGCTTTCTTT
-,TRBJ1-2,-,TRBV28,13,CASSLIGAYGYTF,TGTGCCAGCAGTTTAATAGGGGCGTATGGCTACACCTTC
-,TRBJ2-3,-,TRBV11-3,14,CASSSRDFGGTQYF,TGTGCCAGCAGCTCCCGGGACTTCGGGGGTACGCAGTATTTT
-,TRBJ2-1,-,TRBV9,18,CASSVGGGGGAPYNEQFF,TGTGCCAGCAGCGTAGGTGGTGGGGGCGGGGCCCCCTACAATGAGCAGTTCTTC
TRBD2,TRBJ2-3,-,TRBV5-1,14,CASSNPGLEDTQYF,TGCGCCAGCAGCAACCCGGGACTAGAGGATACGCAGTATTTT
-,TRBJ1-2,-,TRBV14,16,CASSQGAGVSNYGYTF,TGTGCCAGCAGCCAAGGAGCCGGGGTTTCCAACTATGGCTACACCTTC
-,TRBJ1-5,-,TRBV2,14,CASRSRQGNQPQHF,TGTGCCAGCAGGAGTAGACAGGGCAATCAGCCCCAGCATTTT
-,TRBJ1-5,-,TRBV28,12,CASRLQGQPQHF,TGTGCCAGCAGGCTACAGGGTCAGCCCCAGCATTTT
-,TRBJ1-2,-,TRBV25-1,15,CASSVGGGVDYGYTF,TGTGCCAGCAGTGTCGGTGGGGGCGTCGACTATGGCTACACCTTC
TRBD2,TRBJ2-1,-,TRBV5-1,17,CASSLRLAENLGDEQFF,TGCGCCAGCAGCTTACGACTAGCGGAGAACCTTGGAGATGAGCAGTTCTTC
-,TRBJ1-3,-,TRBV7-3,13,CASSLDTGNTIYF,TGTGCCAGCAGCTTAGATACAGGAAACACCATATATTTT
-,TRBJ1-3,-,TRBV18,14,CASSASVTGNTIYF,TGTGCCAGCTCCGCATCCGTGACAGGAAACACCATATATTTT
TRBD1,TRBJ2-3,-,TRBV5-4,14,CASSLQGAPDTQYF,TGTGCCAGCAGCTTGCAGGGGGCGCCGGATACGCAGTATTTT
TRBD2,TRBJ2-1,once,TRBV18,15,CASSPNGREGNEQFF,TGTGCCAGCTCACCCAACGGGCGGGAGGGTAATGAGCAGTTCTTC
-,TRBJ2-1,once,TRBV21-1,17,CASSDRSGTGGNNEQFF,TGTGCCAGCAGCGACCGTTCCGGGACAGGGGGCAACAATGAGCAGTTCTTC
-,TRBJ2-5,-,TRBV18,14,CASSPPGRAETQYF,TGTGCCAGCTCACCCCCCGGGCGGGCGGAGACCCAGTACTTC
-,TRBJ2-5,-,TRBV5-4,15,CASSPLTGVRETQYF,TGTGCCAGCAGCCCATTGACTGGGGTTCGTGAGACCCAGTACTTC
TRBD1,TRBJ2-7,-,TRBV11-2,15,CASSPSRDRVYEQYF,TGTGCCAGCAGCCCCAGCCGGGACAGGGTCTACGAGCAGTACTTC
-,TRBJ2-4,-,TRBV19,13,CASSIRPQLVQYF,TGTGCCAGTAGTATTAGGCCCCAGCTCGTTCAGTACTTC
-,TRBJ2-5,-,TRBV15,14,CATSRDGLLLAQYF,TGTGCCACCAGCAGAGACGGACTACTGCTGGCCCAGTACTTC
-,TRBJ1-1,-,TRBV29-1,12,CSVAQQNTEAFF,TGCAGCGTTGCGCAGCAGAACACTGAAGCTTTCTTT
-,TRBJ2-5,-,TRBV4-2,13,CASSQVPAGTQYF,TGTGCCAGCAGCCAAGTCCCGGCAGGGACCCAGTACTTC